This TCR beta chain was sequenced during a study of HIV-infected patients and healthy controls (dated by TCRdb to between 2012 and 2015). The CDR3 has 11 amino acids, counting the end cysteine and phenylalanine. The DNA shown is the 33-base CDR3, in frame from base 1. As encoded in the germline V gene (reference sequence), CDR1 is MNHEY while CDR2 is SMNVEV. V lost 4 bases and J lost 10 bases; the stretch between them is 8 bases long. Library preparation employed 5' RACE. Sequencing was performed on an Illumina MiSeq. TCRdb took the public reads, trimmed them with fastp at Q25, ran MiXCR for clone calling and kept in-frame beta chains. Rows matching on CDR3 protein sequence are summarized as one entry with the most common DNA and genes. Present in this sample are almost 65,000 distinct CDR3 sequences, less than 20% of which were seen just once. About 1.5% of the sample rests with the top ten. In regard to this clonotype: It lacks a known antigen. Per-base qualities were not stored, and no clone one base away is much larger.

The chain employs TRBV27 and TRBJ2-1, with the D segment identity uncertain. This receptor was taken from a human donor in good health. The sequenced sample consisted of CD4+ T cells from blood. The CDR3 region has the sequence CASSWEREQFF. The nucleotide sequence reads as follows: TGTGCCAGCAGTTGGGAAAGGGAGCAGTTCTTC.